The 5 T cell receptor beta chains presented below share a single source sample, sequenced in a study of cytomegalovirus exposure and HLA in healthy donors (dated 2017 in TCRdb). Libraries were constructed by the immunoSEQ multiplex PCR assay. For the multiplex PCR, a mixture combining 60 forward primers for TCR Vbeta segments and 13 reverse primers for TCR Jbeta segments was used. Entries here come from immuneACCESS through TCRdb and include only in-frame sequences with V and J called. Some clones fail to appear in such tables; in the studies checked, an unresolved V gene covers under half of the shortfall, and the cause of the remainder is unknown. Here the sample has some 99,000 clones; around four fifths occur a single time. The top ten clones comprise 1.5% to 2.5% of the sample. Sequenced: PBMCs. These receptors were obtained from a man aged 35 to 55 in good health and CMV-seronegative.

CDR3 sequence reads: CASSLERTGELFF. CDR3 in DNA: TGTGCCAGCAGTTTAGAGCGCACCGGGGAGCTGTTTTTT. V and J are TRBV27 and TRBJ2-2; D is ambiguous. V was pared by 2 bases and J by 4 bases, with 5 bases between. CDR3 length: 13 amino acids. The V gene's germline CDR1 is MNHEY and CDR2 SMNVEV (reference sequence).

Here the CDR3 reads CAWSSQGRYGYTF. CDR3 nucleotide sequence: TGTGCCTGGAGTTCACAGGGGCGGTATGGCTACACCTTC. The chain joins TRBV30 to TRBJ1-2; the match to TRBD1 covers 7 bases. Germline CDR1 GTSNPN, CDR2 SVGIG (reference sequence). This CDR3 region has 13 residues. V trimming: 2 bases; J trimming: 5 bases; junction bases outside the gene matches: 5.

The CDR3: CASLGTDFNYGYTF. The DNA for the CDR3 is TGTGCCAGCCTCGGGACAGACTTTAACTATGGCTACACCTTC. The V gene is TRBV5-4, the J gene TRBJ1-2; 7 bases agree with TRBD1. This CDR3 contains 14 residues. Germline assignment: CDR1 SGHNT and CDR2 YYREEE (reference sequence). With 7 bases clipped from V and 1 base from J, the junction kept 7 bases outside the gene matches.

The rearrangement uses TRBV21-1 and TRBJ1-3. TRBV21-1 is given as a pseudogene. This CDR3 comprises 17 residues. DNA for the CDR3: TGTGCCAGCAGCAAAGCCCGCGATGCTTACTCTGGAAACACCATATATTTT. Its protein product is CASSKARDAYSGNTIYF.

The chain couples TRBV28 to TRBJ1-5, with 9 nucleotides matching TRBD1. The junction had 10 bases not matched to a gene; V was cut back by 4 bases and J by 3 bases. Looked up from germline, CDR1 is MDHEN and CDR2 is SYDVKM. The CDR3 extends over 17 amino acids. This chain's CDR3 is CASSSAHRGRVNQPQHF. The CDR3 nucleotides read TGTGCCAGCAGTTCCGCCCACAGGGGGCGGGTCAATCAGCCCCAGCATTTT.